This passage covers 27 T cell receptor beta chains from one sample sequenced in a study of T cells in Graves' hyperthyroidism and ophthalmopathy. TCR beta CDR3 regions were amplified from RNA. Initially, a first-round RT-PCR of the TCR CDR3 employed the HTBI primer set. TCRdb re-derived calls from the multiplex PCR reads in MiXCR, one entry per CDR3 protein. The profile covers about 360,000 distinct CDR3 sequences, with roughly 25% appearing a single time and around 70% taken by the ten largest. Sequencing used blood. Receptors originate from a man aged 50 to 60 with Graves' hyperthyroidism.

This clonotype was observed a few times. The J gene is TRBJ2-3, the V gene TRBV7-9; a possible D gene is TRBD1 (6 bases). CDR1 is SEHNR and CDR2 is FQNEAQ in the germline V gene (reference sequence). The V end was cut by 3 bases, the J end by 1 base, with 11 bases between. This CDR3 region has 15 residues. Written as DNA, the CDR3 is TGTGCCAGCAGCTTCGACAACAGGGGCACAGATACGCAGTATTTT. This translates into CASSFDNRGTDTQYF.

This clonotype appeared a few times. An end of the junction does not agree with germline; a read error may underlie this. The V call is TRBV6-2 or TRBV6-3, the J call TRBJ1-1, with D unclear. This CDR3 spans 18 amino acids. In germline, CDR1 is MNHEY, CDR2 SVGEGT. CDR3 region: CAGSYSYDSGNMNTEAFF. For the CDR3, the DNA is TGTGCCGGCAGTTACTCGTATGATTCCGGGAACATGAACACTGAAGCTTTCTTT.

This chain uses TRBV27 with TRBJ2-7, with unresolved D. The germline CDR1 and CDR2 sequences are MNHEY and SMNVEV (reference sequence). V lost 6 bases and J lost 7, with 16 bases in between. This CDR3 has 13 residues. The CDR3 sequence: CASSPRPVGEQYF. DNA for the CDR3: TGTGCCAGCAGCCCCCGGCCGGTTGGGGAGCAGTACTTC.

The V and J genes are TRBV7-2 and TRBJ2-7, with TRBD2 as a possible D gene (5 bases). The CDR3 spans 15 residues. V lost 5 bases to trimming and J lost 0 bases, with 14 bases between them. Per germline, CDR1 SGHTA and CDR2 FQGNSA. The CDR3 is CASSQDSGNSYEQYF. The CDR3 DNA sequence: TGTGCCAGCAGCCAAGACTCGGGGAACTCCTACGAGCAGTACTTC.

The CDR3 reads CATSAGRGKNIQYF. For the CDR3, the DNA is TGTGCCACCAGTGCAGGCAGGGGAAAAAACATTCAGTACTTC. The chain joins TRBV24-1 to TRBJ2-4; D is perhaps TRBD1 (6 bases). There are 14 residues in the CDR3. CDR1 and CDR2 from the germline V gene are KGHDR and SFDVKD. V dropped 5 bases and J dropped 4 bases, with 11 bases sitting between them.

This clonotype was detected ten times or more. The V call is TRBV2, the J call TRBJ2-5; 7 bases are a match to TRBD2. Germline CDR1 is SNHLY and CDR2 is FYNNEI. The CDR3 extends over 16 amino acids. V trimming: 6 bases; J trimming: 2 bases; junction bases outside the gene matches: 12. The CDR3 is CASRGLGLAVQETQYF. In DNA form, the CDR3 reads TGTGCCAGCAGAGGCTTGGGCCTAGCGGTTCAAGAGACCCAGTACTTC.

The table lists this clonotype with a few counts. The V call is TRBV20-1, the J call TRBJ2-3; 7 bases fit TRBD1. Germline V gives CDR1 DFQATT, CDR2 SNEGSKA (reference sequence). This CDR3 has 13 residues. The junction had 4 bases not matched to a gene; V was cut back by 5 bases and J by 2 bases. CDR3 in amino acids: CSARQGHTDTQYF. The CDR3 region has the DNA TGCAGTGCTCGACAGGGCCACACAGATACGCAGTATTTT.

The chain has TRBV28 and TRBJ1-5; D is ambiguous. Trimming cost V 6 bases and J 0 bases, with 12 bases left between them. The germline CDR1 and CDR2 sequences are MDHEN and SYDVKM. The CDR3 has 15 residues. The CDR3 DNA follows: TGTGCCAGCAGGACGGGATACAATAGCAATCAGCCCCAGCATTTT. Amino acid sequence: CASRTGYNSNQPQHF.

The chain recombines TRBV19 with TRBJ2-1, with 10 bases aligning to TRBD1. This CDR3 has 16 residues. V lost 5 bases, J lost 1 base, and 5 bases stayed unmatched. The germline CDR1 and CDR2 sequences are LNHDA and SQIVND (reference sequence). CDR3 in DNA: TGTGCCAGTAGTGGGGGACAGGGGTTATCCTACAATGAGCAGTTCTTC. It translates to CASSGGQGLSYNEQFF. Filled out from reference TRBV19 and TRBJ2-1, the complete variable domain reads DGGITQSPKYLFRKEGQNVTLSCEQNLNHDAMYWYRQDPGQGLRLIYYSQIVNDFQKGDIAEGYSVSREKKESFPLTVTSAQKNPTAFYLCASSGGQGLSYNEQFFGPGTRLTVL.

Only a few counts were recorded for this clonotype. The gene calls are TRBV18 and TRBJ1-1, with 7 bases fitting TRBD1. The V segment lost 4 bases and the J segment 11 bases; nucleotides outside the gene matches: 7. From germline, CDR1 is KGHSH and CDR2 LQKENI. The CDR3 spans 12 residues. CDR3 DNA sequence: TGTGCCAGCTCACGCCCGGACAGGAGGGCTTTCTTT. Its protein product is CASSRPDRRAFF. Using reference TRBV18 and TRBJ1-1 for the parts outside the CDR3, the full variable domain is NAGVMQNPRHLVRRRGQEARLRCSPMKGHSHVYWYRQLPEEGLKFMVYLQKENIIDESGMPKERFSAEFPKEGPSILRIQQVVRGDSAAYFCASSRPDRRAFFGQGTRLTVV.

This CDR3 reads CASSEGRLNQPQHF. CDR3 coding DNA: TGTGCCAGCAGTGAAGGCAGGCTCAATCAGCCCCAGCATTTT. The chain joins TRBV6-1 to TRBJ1-5; D is ambiguous. CDR3 length equals 14 residues. V shed 1 base and J shed 3 bases, with 7 bases lying between them. Germline V gene lookup returns CDR1 MNHNS and CDR2 SASEGT.

The chain is built from TRBV5-1 and TRBJ2-3; 13 bases agree with TRBD2. The CDR3 loop spans 19 amino acids. Per the germline V gene, CDR1 is SGHRS and CDR2 is YFSETQ. V gave up 0 bases and J gave up 6 bases; unmatched junction bases: 13. CDR3 sequence: CASSLALRTSGSVGDTQYF. CDR3 coding DNA: TGCGCCAGCAGCTTGGCCTTGAGGACTAGCGGGAGTGTCGGTGATACGCAGTATTTT.

The chain has TRBV12-3 or TRBV12-4 and TRBJ2-7, with D unresolved. Trimming left V 0 bases short and J 6 bases short, with 9 bases between. The CDR3 loop spans 13 amino acids. The CDR3 nucleotides are TGTGCCAGCAGTTTAGCGGCTACCTGCGAGCAGTACTTC. Encoded protein: CASSLAATCEQYF.

The V gene is TRBV15, the J gene TRBJ2-5, with TRBD1 matching 12 bases. Trimming at V came to 3 bases and at J to 5 bases, leaving 4 bases not matched to a gene. Germline V CDR1 and CDR2: LNHNV, YYDKDF (reference sequence). The CDR3 totals 15 residues. In DNA form, the CDR3 reads TGTGCCACCAGCAGGGGACAGGGGGCGATGGAGACCCAGTACTTC. Its translation: CATSRGQGAMETQYF.

This clonotype was seen ten or more times. V is TRBV7-8 and J is TRBJ2-1; the D is unclear. CDR3 length equals 13 residues. Germline CDR1 and CDR2: SGHVS and FQNEAQ. With 5 bases removed from V and 10 bases from J, the gap between germline ends came to 15 bases. In DNA form, the CDR3 reads TGTGCCAGCAGCACCCAACCCCTTTGGGAGCAGTTCTTC. This encodes CASSTQPLWEQFF.

This rearrangement joins TRBV7-6 to TRBJ2-5, with 9 bases aligning to TRBD2. Per the germline V gene, CDR1 is SGHVS and CDR2 is FNYEAQ. V lost 5 bases, J lost 13 bases, and 11 bases stayed unmatched. CDR3 length: 13 amino acids. In DNA, the CDR3 is TGTGCCAGCAGCCCCGGAGTAGCGGGAGAGGGGTACTTC. Amino acids: CASSPGVAGEGYF.

Ten or more counts support this clonotype. The chain recombines TRBV20-1 with TRBJ2-7; perhaps TRBD2 as D (6 bases). Per the germline V gene, CDR1 is DFQATT and CDR2 is SNEGSKA (reference sequence). CDR3 length: 13 residues. With 3 bases removed from V and 4 bases from J, the gap between germline ends came to 13 bases. The CDR3 sequence: CSASFAGLYEQYF. CDR3 nucleotides: TGCAGTGCTAGTTTCGCGGGACTGTACGAGCAGTACTTC.

This chain joins TRBV27 and TRBJ2-2, with TRBD2 identical over 11 bases. Per the germline V gene, CDR1 is MNHEY and CDR2 is SMNVEV (reference sequence). The junction had 5 bases not matched to a gene; V was cut back by 3 bases and J by 8 bases. The CDR3 is made up of 15 amino acids. CDR3 sequence (DNA): TGTGCCAGCAGTTTCGCGGCTAGCGGGAGGGGGGAGCTGTTTTTT. Translated: CASSFAASGRGELFF.

The chain has TRBV12-3 or TRBV12-4 and TRBJ2-3, with D tentatively TRBD2 (5 bases). The CDR3 consists of 11 residues. V lost 5 bases and J 10 bases, leaving 10 bases between the germline ends. CDR3 sequence reads: CASSVRDAQYF. The CDR3 bases are TGTGCCAGCAGTGTCCGGGATGCGCAGTATTTT.

This clonotype was picked up a small number of times. CDR3 loop: CASKEDRGGNYGYTF. The CDR3 DNA follows: TGTGCCAGCAAGGAAGACAGGGGGGGGAACTATGGCTACACCTTC. The gene calls are TRBV28 and TRBJ1-2, with 9 bases matching TRBD1. Germline CDR1 MDHEN, CDR2 SYDVKM. Trimming took 7 bases from V and 2 from J; bases not matched to a gene: 8. The CDR3 totals 15 residues.

This clonotype was seen only a few times. CDR3 coding DNA: TGTGCCAGCAGTAAGAGACAGGGGACCTACGAGCAGTACTTC. It specifies CASSKRQGTYEQYF. The rearrangement uses TRBV27 and TRBJ2-7, with 8 bases aligning to TRBD1. Germline assignment: CDR1 MNHEY and CDR2 SMNVEV (reference sequence). This CDR3 is 14 amino acids long. V dropped 5 bases and J dropped 2; count of bases not matched to a gene: 5.

This chain uses TRBV7-9 with TRBJ2-5; perhaps TRBD1 as D (6 bases). CDR1 and CDR2 from the germline V gene are SEHNR and FQNEAQ (reference sequence). Trimming removed 5 bases from V and 5 bases from J, with 12 bases in between. The CDR3 runs to 13 residues. Here the CDR3 reads CASSMGHPETQYF. The DNA for the CDR3 is TGTGCCAGCAGCATGGGACACCCGGAGACCCAGTACTTC.

This sequence joins TRBV3-1 and TRBJ1-1, with D possibly TRBD1 on 5 matching bases. The CDR3 runs to 15 residues. CDR1 and CDR2 from the germline V gene are LGHDT and YNNKEL (reference sequence). Trimming removed 4 bases from V and 4 bases from J, with 16 bases in between. CDR3 sequence reads: CASSLAGVGGTEAFF. The DNA of the CDR3 is TGTGCCAGCAGCCTCGCGGGGGTTGGAGGCACTGAAGCTTTCTTT.

The chain employs TRBV2 and TRBJ2-1, with a possible D match to TRBD1 (5 bases). Trimming took off 9 bases at V and 6 bases at J, with 24 bases between the two ends. The CDR3 contains 16 residues. Germline CDR1 is SNHLY and CDR2 is FYNNEI. CDR3 loop: CASSPPQGLSTNEQFF. CDR3 nucleotides: TGTGCCAGTAGCCCGCCGCAGGGTCTATCCACCAATGAGCAGTTCTTC.

Regarding this clonotype: This may be a read error: a much more frequent sequence differs by one nucleotide. V is TRBV12-3 or TRBV12-4 and J is TRBJ1-1; TRBD1 might be the D (5 bases). V lost 5 bases and J lost 7, with 20 bases in between. This CDR3 is built from 15 residues. The CDR3 DNA is TGTGCCAGCAGTCCCGGGGGAGGGTTACGCGTTGAAGCTTTCTTT. Translating it yields CASSPGGGLRVEAFF.

This clonotype came up a few times. The chain is built from TRBV5-1 and TRBJ2-2; D perhaps matches TRBD2 (6 bases). The CDR3 consists of 13 residues. The germline V and J ends were trimmed by 6 bases and 6 bases, with 12 bases remaining between them. The germline V gene encodes CDR1 SGHRS and CDR2 YFSETQ. CDR3: CASTIGGPGELFF. CDR3 sequence (DNA): TGCGCCAGCACCATCGGGGGTCCCGGGGAGCTGTTTTTT.

This clonotype was recorded a few times. The CDR3 reads CASEAGGKETQYF. CDR3 coding DNA: TGTGCCAGCGAAGCGGGAGGCAAAGAGACCCAGTACTTC. The rearrangement links TRBV2 to TRBJ2-5, with 9 bases matching TRBD2. There are 13 residues in the CDR3. Per germline, CDR1 SNHLY and CDR2 FYNNEI. The trim removed 8 bases at V and 3 bases at J, leaving 4 bases unmatched.